The 26 T cell receptor beta chains reported below all come from one sample, sequenced in a study of shared clonotypes between healthy human individuals. Sequencing was performed with immunoSEQ multiplex PCR; in TCRdb, only in-frame clones are kept and a portion is missing. In the table there are under 1,100,000 clones, approximately 70% of which are singletons. The source material was memory CD4+ T cells sorted from blood. Subset described: CD45RA-negative fraction. Every receptor here comes from a man between 18 and 29 years old in good health.

The gene calls are TRBV11-2 and TRBJ2-7; TRBD2 might be the D (6 bases). CDR1 is SGHAT, CDR2 FQNNGV, per germline. The CDR3 consists of 16 residues. Trimming took off 1 base at V and 2 bases at J, with 15 bases between the two ends. The CDR3 loop reads CASSLAPRRGPYEQYF. The CDR3, as DNA: TGTGCCAGCAGCTTAGCCCCTCGGCGGGGCCCCTACGAGCAGTACTTC. Using reference TRBV11-2 and TRBJ2-7 for the parts outside the CDR3, the full variable domain is EAGVAQSPRYKIIEKRQSVAFWCNPISGHATLYWYQQILGQGPKLLIQFQNNGVVDDSQLPKDRFSAERLKGVDSTLKIQPAKLEDSAVYLCASSLAPRRGPYEQYFGPGTRLTVT.

The chain has TRBV28 and TRBJ1-3, with D unclear. CDR3 length equals 13 residues. Trimming pared 3 bases from V and 4 bases from J, leaving 7 bases between. Germline CDR1 is MDHEN and CDR2 is SYDVKM. The CDR3 reads CASSFGLGNTIYF. In DNA, the CDR3 is TGTGCCAGCAGTTTCGGTTTGGGAAACACCATATATTTT. The whole variable domain, remainder taken from reference TRBV28 and TRBJ1-3, is DVKVTQSSRYLVKRTGEKVFLECVQDMDHENMFWYRQDPGLGLRLIYFSYDVKMKEKGDIPEGYSVSREKKERFSLILESASTNQTSMYLCASSFGLGNTIYFGEGSWLTVV.

This chain joins TRBV7-9 and TRBJ2-5, with unresolved D. CDR3 length equals 12 residues. The V and J ends lost 5 bases and 11 bases respectively, with 15 bases between them. Per the germline V gene, CDR1 is SEHNR and CDR2 is FQNEAQ (reference sequence). CDR3 in DNA: TGTGCCAGCAGCCCGCTTTCGAATGAGCAGTACTTC. Translation: CASSPLSNEQYF.

The V and J genes are TRBV9 and TRBJ2-2; D assignment may be TRBD1 or TRBD2 (6 bases each). This CDR3 contains 16 residues. V lost 0 bases and J lost 4, with 13 bases in between. From germline, CDR1 is SGDLS and CDR2 YYNGEE. For the CDR3, the DNA is TGTGCCAGCAGCGTAGAGGGGGGCGCGGTCACCGGGGAGCTGTTTTTT. Protein: CASSVEGGAVTGELFF. Drawing the rest from reference TRBV9 and TRBJ2-2, the complete variable domain is DSGVTQTPKHLITATGQRVTLRCSPRSGDLSVYWYQQSLDQGLQFLIQYYNGEERAKGNILERFSAQQFPDLHSELNLSSLELGDSALYFCASSVEGGAVTGELFFGEGSRLTVL.

This chain joins TRBV5-1 and TRBJ2-3; the match to TRBD2 covers 9 bases. CDR3 length equals 15 residues. Germline loops: CDR1 SGHRS, CDR2 YFSETQ. J was trimmed by 3 bases and V by 0 bases; bases with no gene match: 2. Here the CDR3 reads CASSLGGRGTDTQYF. DNA for the CDR3: TGCGCCAGCAGCTTGGGCGGGAGGGGAACAGATACGCAGTATTTT.

The chain is built from TRBV27 and TRBJ2-7; 9 bases match TRBD1. Germline lookup yields CDR1 MNHEY and CDR2 SMNVEV (reference sequence). The CDR3 has 14 amino acids. Germline trimming cut 6 bases from V and 3 bases from J; bases unmatched to any gene: 6. The CDR3 DNA follows: TGTGCCAGCAGAACCGGGACAGGGTTCTACGAGCAGTACTTC. It is translated as CASRTGTGFYEQYF.

The rearrangement uses TRBV4-3 and TRBJ2-1; D is possibly TRBD2 (6 bases). V gave up 4 bases and J gave up 0 bases, with 7 bases separating them. Per the germline V gene, CDR1 is LGHNA and CDR2 is YSLEER. The CDR3 loop spans 14 amino acids. CDR3 sequence: CASSREVSYNEQFF. The DNA of the CDR3 is TGCGCCAGCAGCCGGGAGGTCTCCTACAATGAGCAGTTCTTC.

A word on this clone: This CDR3 is also generated by other DNA sequences in the sample. The chain recombines TRBV18 with TRBJ2-1; D unclear. This CDR3 is 13 amino acids long. Germline-derived CDR1 and CDR2 are KGHSH and LQKENI. Trimming removed 2 bases from V and 0 bases from J, with 2 bases in between. DNA for the CDR3: TGTGCCAGCTCACCAGTCTCCTACAATGAGCAGTTCTTC. Its translation is CASSPVSYNEQFF.

This clone was detected many times. CDR3 protein: CASSPSMGLAGTDTQYF. The CDR3 nucleotides read TGTGCCAGCAGCCCTAGCATGGGGCTAGCGGGCACAGATACGCAGTATTTT. V is TRBV4-2 and J is TRBJ2-3, with 7 bases that match TRBD2. The CDR3 has 17 amino acids. V was clipped by 4 bases and J by 1 base; unmatched bases: 11. The V gene's germline CDR1 is LGHNA and CDR2 YNFKEQ.

For this clone: One junction end does not reproduce the germline sequence, and a read error may be involved. The chain is built from TRBV7-7 and TRBJ2-1; 9 nucleotides match TRBD2. The CDR3 contains 18 residues. The germline CDR1 and CDR2 sequences are SSHAT and FNYEAQ (reference sequence). CDR3 sequence: CASSLGAGGPNAYNEQFF. In nucleotides, the CDR3 is TGTGCTAGCAGCTTAGGAGCGGGAGGCCCCAACGCCTACAATGAGCAGTTCTTC.

Remarks on this clone: At the DNA level, this CDR3 is encoded by other sequences in the same sample as well. This chain joins TRBV28 and TRBJ2-7; D possibly corresponds to TRBD1 (5 bases). Deletions cut 0 bases from V and 3 bases from J, with 9 bases between. The germline CDR1 and CDR2 sequences are MDHEN and SYDVKM. CDR3 length equals 14 residues. CDR3 residues: CASSLWGPNYEQYF. Written as DNA, the CDR3 is TGTGCCAGCAGTTTATGGGGGCCGAACTACGAGCAGTACTTC.

The chain recombines TRBV7-2 with TRBJ1-1, with 8 bases matching TRBD1. Germline V gene data show CDR1 as SGHTA and CDR2 as FQGNSA. The junction had 7 bases not matched to a gene; V was cut back by 6 bases and J by 7 bases. The CDR3 extends over 13 amino acids. The CDR3 loop reads CASSSQGAGEAFF. The CDR3 DNA follows: TGTGCCAGCAGTTCTCAGGGGGCGGGTGAAGCTTTCTTT.

CDR3 amino acids: CASSLEGMMNTEAFF. The DNA for the CDR3 is TGCGCCAGCAGCTTGGAAGGGATGATGAACACTGAAGCTTTCTTT. This chain uses TRBV5-1 with TRBJ1-1; the D is unclear. CDR1 is SGHRS, CDR2 YFSETQ, per germline. The CDR3 spans 15 residues. With 0 bases removed from V and 0 bases from J, the gap between germline ends came to 9 bases.

This clone came up once. The CDR3 DNA is TGTGCCAGCAGCCCTACCCTAACTAGCGGGGTAGCCAAAAACATTCAGTACTTC. It yields the protein CASSPTLTSGVAKNIQYF. The chain links TRBV9 to TRBJ2-4; 10 nucleotides align to TRBD2. The ends lost 4 bases at V and 0 bases at J; junction bases unmatched: 10. The CDR3 length is 18 residues. The V gene's germline CDR1 is SGDLS and CDR2 YYNGEE.

V usage is TRBV2 and J usage is TRBJ2-1, with D maybe TRBD2 (6 bases). In germline, CDR1 is SNHLY, CDR2 FYNNEI. The CDR3 has 17 residues. V was clipped by 5 bases and J by 0 bases, with 17 bases between them. This CDR3 is CASSLGLAPSSYNEQFF. The CDR3 bases are TGTGCCAGCAGTTTGGGGCTAGCGCCGAGCTCCTACAATGAGCAGTTCTTC.

This rearrangement joins TRBV4-3 to TRBJ1-4, with TRBD1 as a possible D gene (5 bases). The V gene lost 3 bases and the J gene lost 2 bases, with 13 bases spanning the gap. This CDR3 has 16 amino acids. Germline-derived CDR1 and CDR2 are LGHNA and YSLEER. CDR3 loop: CASSHGTLGTNEKLFF. Written as DNA, the CDR3 is TGCGCCAGCAGCCATGGGACCCTGGGGACTAATGAAAAACTGTTTTTT.

V is TRBV5-1 and J is TRBJ1-3; D is unresolved. Trimming removed 7 bases at V and 0 bases at J, with 11 bases between. The CDR3 is 14 residues long. From germline, CDR1 is SGHRS and CDR2 YFSETQ. CDR3 nucleotide sequence: TGCGCCAGCTCGGGAGGGCTCTCTGGAAACACCATATATTTT. This codes for CASSGGLSGNTIYF. Full variable domain (remainder filled in from reference TRBV5-1 and TRBJ1-3): KAGVTQTPRYLIKTRGQQVTLSCSPISGHRSVSWYQQTPGQGLQFLFEYFSETQRNKGNFPGRFSGRQFSNSRSEMNVSTLELGDSALYLCASSGGLSGNTIYFGEGSWLTVV.

This rearrangement joins TRBV4-2 to TRBJ2-3; 8 nucleotides match TRBD2. The V gene end was trimmed by 4 bases and the J gene end by 5 bases; junction bases not matched to a gene: 23. The CDR3 is 20 amino acids. The germline CDR1 and CDR2 sequences are LGHNA and YNFKEQ. CDR3 nucleotides: TGTGCCAGCAGCCTCACCCATCACTCTTCTAGCGGGCAAGAGGGAGATACGCAGTATTTT. It codes for CASSLTHHSSSGQEGDTQYF.

J is TRBJ2-5 and V is TRBV25-1; D is unresolved. V lost 5 bases, J lost 8 bases, and 15 bases lay in between. The CDR3 sequence is 13 residues long. Germline-derived CDR1 and CDR2 are MGHDK and SYGVNS. CDR3 amino acids: CASSKFDSKTQYF. CDR3 nucleotide sequence: TGTGCCAGCAGTAAATTTGACTCCAAAACCCAGTACTTC.

This clone was seen more than once but under ten times. The chain joins TRBV7-9 to TRBJ1-2, with a possible D match to TRBD1 (5 bases). The CDR3 spans 12 residues. CDR1 and CDR2 from the germline V gene are SEHNR and FQNEAQ (reference sequence). V gave up 5 bases and J gave up 8 bases, with 12 bases separating them. The CDR3, as DNA: TGTGCCAGCAGCCCTAGAGGGGTGGGCTACACCTTC. It codes for CASSPRGVGYTF.

This clone was counted between two and nine times. This chain uses TRBV6-1 with TRBJ1-2; the match to TRBD1 covers 7 bases. With V trimmed by 4 bases and J by 7 bases, 6 bases remained unmatched. Germline V gene sequence: CDR1 MNHNS, CDR2 SASEGT. The CDR3 covers 13 residues. The DNA for the CDR3 is TGTGCCAGCAGTGGCGGGACAGACAGTGGCTACACCTTC. Protein product: CASSGGTDSGYTF.

As regards this clone: Within the sample, other DNA sequences also encode this same CDR3. The V gene is TRBV9, the J gene TRBJ1-1; D gene uncertain. The ends were cut back, 2 bases at V and 1 base at J, with 9 bases in the middle. From germline, CDR1 is SGDLS and CDR2 YYNGEE. The CDR3 has 14 residues. The CDR3: CASSVAQKNTEAFF. CDR3 nucleotides: TGTGCCAGCAGCGTCGCCCAGAAGAACACTGAAGCTTTCTTT.

V and J are TRBV5-1 and TRBJ1-4; D is unresolved. Germline CDR1 SGHRS, CDR2 YFSETQ. The CDR3 length is 16 residues. V was clipped by 7 bases and J by 0 bases, with 16 bases between them. DNA for the CDR3: TGCGCCAGCGGGGTCTGGGTCACCACAACTAATGAAAAACTGTTTTTT. The encoded protein is CASGVWVTTTNEKLFF.

This clone was picked up a small number of times. Other nucleotide sequences from this sample produce the same CDR3. This sequence joins TRBV30 and TRBJ1-1, with D possibly matching TRBD1 (6 bases). The germline V gene has CDR1 GTSNPN and CDR2 SVGIG (reference sequence). The length of the CDR3 is 13 residues. The V end was cut by 5 bases, the J end by 2 bases, with 12 bases between. Here the CDR3 DNA reads TGTGCCTGGCAAGGACAGAGCAACACTGAAGCTTTCTTT. Translated: CAWQGQSNTEAFF.

V usage is TRBV11-2 and J usage is TRBJ2-5; tentative D call: TRBD1 (5 bases). The V end was cut by 1 base, the J end by 0 bases, with 12 bases between. This CDR3 is built from 16 residues. Per the germline V gene, CDR1 is SGHAT and CDR2 is FQNNGV. CDR3 nucleotides: TGTGCCAGCAGCTTAGGTCAGGGTGTGTACCAAGAGACCCAGTACTTC. This encodes CASSLGQGVYQETQYF.

This rearrangement joins TRBV6-5 to TRBJ2-7; 8 nucleotides match TRBD1. The CDR3 is made up of 14 amino acids. Germline CDR1 and CDR2: MNHEY and SVGAGI. V shed 7 bases, J shed 3 bases, and the junction held 8 bases outside the gene matches. The CDR3 loop is CASTRTGRGYEQYF. As DNA, the CDR3 is TGTGCCAGCACCAGGACAGGGAGAGGCTACGAGCAGTACTTC.